This passage covers 8 T cell receptor beta chains from one sample sequenced in a study of T cells in Graves' hyperthyroidism and ophthalmopathy. Researchers took RNA transcripts and amplified the TCR beta CDR3 regions from them. Researchers ran a first-round RT-PCR on the TCR CDR3 using the HTBI primer set. TCRdb re-derived calls from the multiplex PCR reads in MiXCR, one entry per CDR3 protein. This sample yields a few hundred thousand distinct CDR3 sequences, of which roughly 13% are seen a single time; 9.2% belongs to the top ten. Material for sequencing was blood. The receptor set was obtained from a young woman with Graves' hyperthyroidism.

This clonotype occurred a few times. V usage is TRBV4-1 and J usage is TRBJ1-2; D possibly corresponds to TRBD1 (5 bases). This CDR3 spans 16 amino acids. V was shortened by 3 bases and J by 7 bases, with 21 bases between the two germline ends. Germline CDR1 MGHRA, CDR2 YSYEKL. CDR3 DNA: TGCGCCAGCAGCCATAGACAACAGGATCATAGTGGTGGCTACACCTTC. This gives the protein CASSHRQQDHSGGYTF.

The rearrangement joins TRBV7-3 to TRBJ2-2, with 9 bases aligning to TRBD1. The CDR3 totals 17 residues. Per the germline V gene, CDR1 is SGHTA and CDR2 is FQGTGA. Trimming removed 4 bases from V and 5 bases from J; junction bases left unmatched: 11. The CDR3 is CASSSTPGTGQTGELFF. The CDR3 DNA is TGTGCCAGCAGCTCGACCCCCGGGACAGGGCAAACCGGGGAGCTGTTTTTT. Looking up the rest from reference TRBV7-3 and TRBJ2-2 gives the full variable domain: GAGVSQTPSNKVTEKGKYVELRCDPISGHTALYWYRQSLGQGPEFLIYFQGTGAADDSGLPNDRFFAVRPEGSVSTLKIQRTERGDSAVYLCASSSTPGTGQTGELFFGEGSRLTVL.

This clonotype was counted only a few times. Sequence at one end of the junction differs from germline and may be a read error. This chain uses TRBV6-2 or TRBV6-3 with TRBJ1-1, with unresolved D. CDR1 MNHEY and CDR2 SVGEGT come from the germline V gene. The CDR3 runs to 14 residues. DNA of the CDR3: TGTGCCAGCGGTTACTCGACTGCGAACACTGAAGCTTTCTTT. It yields the protein CASGYSTANTEAFF.

This clonotype showed up just a few times. The chain is built from TRBV7-9 and TRBJ2-3; 7 bases line up with TRBD1. CDR1 SEHNR and CDR2 FQNEAQ come from the germline V gene (reference sequence). This CDR3 comprises 15 residues. V shed 6 bases, J shed 2 bases, and the junction held 8 bases outside the gene matches. The CDR3 nucleotides are TGTGCCAGCAGACATACAGGGGCCTCCACAGATACGCAGTATTTT. Translation: CASRHTGASTDTQYF.

About this clonotype itself: This may be a read error, as it is one base from a much larger clone. This chain uses TRBV27 with TRBJ2-1, with D uncertain. The CDR3 is 15 residues long. V was pared by 5 bases and J by 5 bases, with 16 bases between. In germline, CDR1 is MNHEY, CDR2 SMNVEV (reference sequence). For the CDR3, the DNA is TGTGCCAGCAGTATTGTAGGGCTAGTAAACAATGAGCAGTTCTTC. This sequence encodes CASSIVGLVNNEQFF.

This clonotype showed up many times. The rearrangement uses TRBV7-8 and TRBJ1-5; weak D call: TRBD1 (6 bases). With 5 bases removed from V and 6 bases from J, the gap between germline ends came to 17 bases. CDR1 SGHVS and CDR2 FQNEAQ come from the germline V gene. CDR3 size: 15 residues. CDR3 DNA sequence: TGTGCCAGCAGCCAAGCTGGGGGGCGTCTTCAGCCCCAGCATTTT. Translated, it gives CASSQAGGRLQPQHF.

Notes on this clonotype: A much bigger clone sits one base away, suggesting this may be a read error. This chain links TRBV6-2 or TRBV6-3 with TRBJ2-7; 10 positions match TRBD2. Trimming removed 7 bases from V and 4 bases from J; junction bases left unmatched: 10. Germline values: CDR1 MNHEY, CDR2 SVGEGT. The CDR3 length is 15 residues. CDR3 amino acids: CASNDYPSGSYEQYF. The CDR3 DNA follows: TGTGCCAGCAATGATTACCCTAGCGGGAGTTACGAGCAGTACTTC.

This clonotype was counted ten times or more. The rearrangement links TRBV30 to TRBJ2-1; 7 bases are shared with TRBD2. The CDR3 length is 13 residues. The V gene's germline CDR1 is GTSNPN and CDR2 SVGIG (reference sequence). The junction had 10 bases not matched to a gene; V was cut back by 4 bases and J by 10 bases. The CDR3 loop reads CAWTTPAGAEQFF. The CDR3 DNA is TGTGCCTGGACTACTCCCGCGGGAGCGGAGCAGTTCTTC.